A selection of T cell receptor beta chains follows, all from one sample in a study of cytomegalovirus exposure and HLA in healthy donors. Using immunoSEQ multiplex PCR, the repertoire was profiled, and TCRdb retains in-frame clones only, with some absent. The sample contains under 200,000 clones, roughly 82% of which appear only once. Sequenced: PBMCs. The origin of the receptors is a woman aged 45-65 years in good health and CMV-seropositive. CDR3s include the opening cysteine and the closing phenylalanine or tryptophan. Only part of the rows carry a size: once, few, many, or a class if the clone is expanded.

V,size,J,CDR3
TRBV14,NA,TRBJ1-6,CASSQEMGQNSPLHF
TRBV5-1,NA,TRBJ2-1,CASSLAASGNNEQFF
TRBV27,NA,TRBJ1-1,CASSFFGQGEAFF
TRBV5-1,NA,TRBJ1-1,CASTLGQGVRNTEAFF
TRBV7-9,few,TRBJ1-2,CSSSSAGKGYTF
TRBV5-1,NA,TRBJ2-5,CASSLGQGGEETQYF
TRBV6-1,NA,TRBJ1-2,CATLDTGYGYTF
TRBV4-2,NA,TRBJ2-3,CASSQAPPDTQYF
TRBV7-8,NA,TRBJ1-6,CASSLQRTNSPLHF
TRBV27,NA,TRBJ1-5,CASSAGQGSNQPQHF
TRBV5-1,NA,TRBJ2-5,CASSQGLTGKQETQYF
TRBV27,NA,TRBJ1-4,CASSPRQGGKLFF
TRBV6-1,NA,TRBJ1-6,CASSAETVAPLHF
TRBV5-1,NA,TRBJ1-1,CASSFQGRSTEAFF
TRBV14,NA,TRBJ1-1,CASSQFSGAPEAFF
TRBV10-1,NA,TRBJ2-7,CASSESGLAYEQYF
TRBV6-5,few,TRBJ1-2,CASSATGGRINGYTF
TRBV18,NA,TRBJ1-1,CASSPLKEGTEAFF
TRBV5-1,NA,TRBJ2-3,CASREGPTDTQYF
TRBV2,NA,TRBJ2-1,CASSGQGIPNEQFF
TRBV29-1,NA,TRBJ1-3,CSVDPRTGGNTIYF
TRBV19,NA,TRBJ2-1,CASRVMWRAGTYNEQFF
TRBV5-1,NA,TRBJ2-2,CASNRLEGTGELFF
TRBV7-6,NA,TRBJ2-6,CASSLAPTEYPSGANVLTF
TRBV6-6,NA,TRBJ1-2,CASRPEGGRYGYTF
TRBV29-1,NA,TRBJ2-7,CSVGIAGPYEQYF
TRBV2,NA,TRBJ1-5,CASSQGSNQPQHF
TRBV19,NA,TRBJ2-5,CASGTGQRQETQYF
TRBV5-1,NA,TRBJ2-7,CASRSGTGYYEQYF
TRBV18,NA,TRBJ1-1,CASSPFGTGLNTEAFF
TRBV15,NA,TRBJ1-1,CATSRDKVDRGGAEAFF
TRBV9,NA,TRBJ1-4,CASSVGNSATNEKLFF
TRBV2,NA,TRBJ1-1,CASTLDVAAQAFF
TRBV14,NA,TRBJ2-6,CASSQDIGRYSGANVLTF
TRBV18,once,TRBJ2-5,CASSPSGSQETQYF
TRBV7-6,few,TRBJ2-1,CASTGTYNEQFF
TRBV7-2,NA,TRBJ2-7,CASSLGAGGNEQYF
TRBV5-1,NA,TRBJ2-2,CASSGMGQGAGELFF
TRBV29-1,NA,TRBJ1-2,CSVEDDRVWNGYTF
TRBV27,NA,TRBJ2-3,CASSLHQRGVGDTQYF
TRBV5-1,NA,TRBJ1-1,CASSWTGTDTEAFF
TRBV5-1,NA,TRBJ2-1,CASSLRSDTLFNEQFF
TRBV11-2,NA,TRBJ2-1,CASSFWTSGIVLNNEQFF